There are a few counts of the clone carrying this TCR beta chain. The data were taken from a study of blood T cell repertoires in COVID-19. Whole-study context: Acute-phase and convalescent COVID-19 samples originated in the United States, Italy and Spain. In each case, the material was cDNA or gDNA derived from T cells, B-cell-depleted T cells, or PBMCs.

As handled by the study authors: Researchers report that nucleated cell counts were estimated from reference gene primer amplification. The assay was immunoSEQ multiplex PCR, and TCRdb's table has in-frame clones only and misses some. V and J calls and clone size come straight from that table; D and trimming were deduced from the DNA. Of around 240,000 clones listed, around 83% are singletons. CDR3 size: 14 residues. Germline V gene sequence: CDR1 SNHLY, CDR2 FYNNEI. Deletions cut 8 bases from V and 3 bases from J, with 17 bases between. This receptor was taken from a man aged 40-49 years with acute or convalescent COVID-19. The V and J genes are TRBV2 and TRBJ2-7; no clear D gene. Sequences were obtained from peripheral blood. The CDR3 region is CASGALDPYYEQYF. The CDR3 nucleotides are TGTGCCAGCGGAGCCCTGGATCCGTACTACGAGCAGTACTTC.